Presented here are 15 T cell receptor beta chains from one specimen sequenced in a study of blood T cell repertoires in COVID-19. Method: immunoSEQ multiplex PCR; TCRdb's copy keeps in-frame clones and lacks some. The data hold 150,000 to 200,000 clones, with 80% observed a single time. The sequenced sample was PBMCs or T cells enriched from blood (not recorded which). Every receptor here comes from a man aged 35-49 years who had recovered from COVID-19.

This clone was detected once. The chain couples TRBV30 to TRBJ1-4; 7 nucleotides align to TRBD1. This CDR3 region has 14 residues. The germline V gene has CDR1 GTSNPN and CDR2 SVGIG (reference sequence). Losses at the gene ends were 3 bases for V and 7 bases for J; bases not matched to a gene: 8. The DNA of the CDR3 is TGTGCCTGGAGGCGGGACAGTTTAGGTGAAAAACTGTTTTTT. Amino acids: CAWRRDSLGEKLFF. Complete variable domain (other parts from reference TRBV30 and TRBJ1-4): SQTIHQWPATLVQPVGSPLSLECTVEGTSNPNLYWYRQAAGRGLQLLFYSVGIGQISSEVPQNLSASRPQDRQFILSSKKLLLSDSGFYLCAWRRDSLGEKLFFGSGTQLSVL.

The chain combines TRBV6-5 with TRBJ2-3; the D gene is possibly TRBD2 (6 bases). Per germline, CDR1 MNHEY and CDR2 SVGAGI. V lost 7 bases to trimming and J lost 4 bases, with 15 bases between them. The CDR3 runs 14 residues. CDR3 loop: CASTEFGTSDTQYF. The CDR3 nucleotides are TGTGCCAGCACCGAATTCGGGACTTCAGATACGCAGTATTTT.

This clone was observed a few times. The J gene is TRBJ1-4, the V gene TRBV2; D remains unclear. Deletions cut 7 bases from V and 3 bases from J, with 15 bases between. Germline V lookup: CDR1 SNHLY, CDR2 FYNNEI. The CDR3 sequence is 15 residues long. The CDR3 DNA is TGTGCCAGCATTGGACGGGGAAGGGCTAATGAAAAACTGTTTTTT. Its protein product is CASIGRGRANEKLFF.

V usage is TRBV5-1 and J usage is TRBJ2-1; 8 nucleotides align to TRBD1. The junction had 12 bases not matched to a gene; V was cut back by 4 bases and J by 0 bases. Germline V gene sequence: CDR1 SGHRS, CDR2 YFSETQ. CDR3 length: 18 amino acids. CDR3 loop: CASSRGQGPISSYNEQFF. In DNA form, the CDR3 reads TGCGCCAGCAGCAGAGGACAGGGTCCGATTAGCTCCTACAATGAGCAGTTCTTC.

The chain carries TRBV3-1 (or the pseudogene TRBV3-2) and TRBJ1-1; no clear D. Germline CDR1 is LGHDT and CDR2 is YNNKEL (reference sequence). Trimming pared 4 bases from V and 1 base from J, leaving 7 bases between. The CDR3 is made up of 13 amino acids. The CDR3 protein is CASSLTGNTEAFF. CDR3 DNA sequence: TGTGCCAGCAGCCTCACTGGGAACACTGAAGCTTTCTTT.

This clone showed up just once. CDR3 nucleotides: TGCGCCAGCAGCTTGGAAGGGACAGAACTGTTTTTT. It yields the protein CASSLEGTELFF. The rearrangement uses TRBV5-1 and TRBJ1-4; 7 nucleotides match TRBD1. Germline loops: CDR1 SGHRS, CDR2 YFSETQ. This CDR3 spans 12 amino acids. V lost 0 bases, J lost 12 bases, and 2 bases stayed unmatched.

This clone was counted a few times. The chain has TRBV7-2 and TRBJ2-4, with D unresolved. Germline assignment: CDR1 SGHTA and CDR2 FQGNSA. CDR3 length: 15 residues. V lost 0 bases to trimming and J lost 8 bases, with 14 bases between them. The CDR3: CASSLARRGLDIQYF. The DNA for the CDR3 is TGTGCCAGCAGCTTAGCACGACGTGGGCTCGACATTCAGTACTTC.

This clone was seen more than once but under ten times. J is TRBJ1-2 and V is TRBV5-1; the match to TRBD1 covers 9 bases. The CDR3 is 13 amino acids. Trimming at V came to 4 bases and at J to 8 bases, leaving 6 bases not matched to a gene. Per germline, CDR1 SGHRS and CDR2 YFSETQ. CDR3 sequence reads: CASSTGTGSGYTF. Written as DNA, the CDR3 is TGCGCCAGCAGCACCGGGACAGGGAGCGGCTACACCTTC.

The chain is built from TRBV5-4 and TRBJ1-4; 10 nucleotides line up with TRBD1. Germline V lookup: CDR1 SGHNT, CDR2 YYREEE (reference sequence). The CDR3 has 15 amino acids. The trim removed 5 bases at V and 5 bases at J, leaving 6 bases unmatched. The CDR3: CASRIGGQGNEKLFF. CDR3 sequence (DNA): TGTGCCAGCAGGATTGGGGGACAGGGGAATGAAAAACTGTTTTTT.

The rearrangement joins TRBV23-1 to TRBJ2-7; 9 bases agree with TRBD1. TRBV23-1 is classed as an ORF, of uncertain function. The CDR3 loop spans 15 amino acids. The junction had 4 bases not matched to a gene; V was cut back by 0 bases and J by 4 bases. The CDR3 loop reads CASSQSLDRGYEQYV. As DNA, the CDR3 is TGCGCCAGCAGTCAATCTCTGGACAGGGGTTACGAGCAGTACGTC.

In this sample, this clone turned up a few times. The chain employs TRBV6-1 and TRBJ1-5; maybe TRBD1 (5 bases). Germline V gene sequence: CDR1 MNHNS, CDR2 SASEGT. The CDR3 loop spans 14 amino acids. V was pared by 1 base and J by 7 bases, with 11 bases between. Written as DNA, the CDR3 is TGTGCCAGCAGTGAAGGTAAGGGGAGGCAGCCCCAGCATTTT. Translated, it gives CASSEGKGRQPQHF.

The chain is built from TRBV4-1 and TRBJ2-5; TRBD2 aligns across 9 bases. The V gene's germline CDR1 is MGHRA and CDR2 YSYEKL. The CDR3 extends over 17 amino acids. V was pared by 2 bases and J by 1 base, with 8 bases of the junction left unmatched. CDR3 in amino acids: CASSQLGLATLQETQYF. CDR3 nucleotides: TGCGCCAGCAGCCAACTCGGACTAGCGACCCTCCAAGAGACCCAGTACTTC.

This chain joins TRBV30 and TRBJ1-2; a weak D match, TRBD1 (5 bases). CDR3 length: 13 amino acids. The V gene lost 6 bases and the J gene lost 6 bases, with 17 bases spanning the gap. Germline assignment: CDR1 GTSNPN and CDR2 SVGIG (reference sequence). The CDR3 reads CACPGPRYDGYTF. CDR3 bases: TGTGCCTGCCCAGGGCCAAGGTATGATGGCTACACCTTC. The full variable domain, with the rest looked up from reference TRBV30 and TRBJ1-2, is SQTIHQWPATLVQPVGSPLSLECTVEGTSNPNLYWYRQAAGRGLQLLFYSVGIGQISSEVPQNLSASRPQDRQFILSSKKLLLSDSGFYLCACPGPRYDGYTFGSGTRLTVV.

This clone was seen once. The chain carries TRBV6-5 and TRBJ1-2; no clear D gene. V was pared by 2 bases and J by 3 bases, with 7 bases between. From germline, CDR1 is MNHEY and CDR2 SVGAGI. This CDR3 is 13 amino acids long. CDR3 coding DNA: TGTGCCAGCAGTTACAACAGAGACTATGGCTACACCTTC. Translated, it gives CASSYNRDYGYTF.

The CDR3 spells CASSDGRGWYEQYV. DNA of the CDR3: TGTGCCAGCAGTGACGGTAGGGGTTGGTACGAGCAGTACGTC. The chain has TRBV2 and TRBJ2-7; D is perhaps TRBD1 (5 bases). Germline loops: CDR1 SNHLY, CDR2 FYNNEI. The V gene lost 3 bases and the J gene lost 4 bases, with 13 bases spanning the gap. The CDR3 is 14 amino acids.